The rows below give T cell receptor beta chains drawn from one sample of a study of a mutant IDH1 vaccine in newly diagnosed glioma. The antigens of these receptors remain unknown. Libraries were prepared by immunoSEQ multiplex PCR; TCRdb keeps only in-frame clonotypes and omits some of them. Among some 30,000 clones, approximately 79% were seen once, and the ten largest hold about a tenth. The sequencing used PBMCs, collected from a glioma patient whose treatment included an IDH1 peptide vaccine. All receptors derive from a woman aged 30 to 39 with glioma. Some clones in this sample may be carry-over from other donors' samples. The CDR3 runs from the conserved cysteine through the conserved F or W. The D gene is left open where the match is weak. Clone size is shown for a subset of rows, as once, few, many or a class of expanded clone.

-	TRBV10-3	TRBJ2-5	TRBD2	TGTGCCACCGTAGAGCGAGCGGGAGGTATGGTGACCCAGTACTTC	CATVERAGGMVTQYF
-	TRBV29-1	TRBJ1-2	-	TGCAGCGTTCCCGGGACACTTCCCTATGGCTACACCTTC	CSVPGTLPYGYTF
-	TRBV5-6	TRBJ2-3	-	TGTGCCAGCAGCCAAAAGGATACGCAGTATTTT	CASSQKDTQYF
-	TRBV5-5	TRBJ1-2	TRBD1	TGTGCCAGCAGCTTTGGGACAGGGGGCAATGGCTACACCTTC	CASSFGTGGNGYTF
-	TRBV7-2	TRBJ1-5	-	TGTGCCAGCAGCCGGACCGTCTTGAGCAATCAGCCCCAGCATTTT	CASSRTVLSNQPQHF
once	TRBV19	TRBJ2-3	-	TGTGCCAGTAGTAATCGTGCTAGCGGCACAGATACGCAGTATTTT	CASSNRASGTDTQYF
-	TRBV5-4	TRBJ1-3	-	TGTGCCAGCAGTTTTTCAGGGTTACCCTCTGGAAACACCATATATTTT	CASSFSGLPSGNTIYF
-	TRBV5-1	TRBJ2-7	-	TGCGCCAGCAGCTGGGGGGCCAGGAGGAATAACTACGAGCAGTACTTC	CASSWGARRNNYEQYF
-	TRBV2	TRBJ1-5	TRBD1	TGTGCCAGCAGTCTCGGACAGGGCTATCAGCCCCAGCATTTT	CASSLGQGYQPQHF
-	TRBV5-4	TRBJ2-7	-	TGTGCCAGCAGTTATCCGGGGAACCAATACGAGCAGTACTTC	CASSYPGNQYEQYF